The 11 T cell receptor beta chains presented below share a single source sample, sequenced in a study of identical twins. TCRdb called the 5' RACE reads again in MiXCR, with one record for every CDR3 protein. The data contain approximately 890,000 distinct CDR3 sequences, approximately 13% of them singletons. The same data also contributed to another study, on yellow fever vaccine responses in identical twins.

The sequencing sample was made of PBMCs. The receptors originated from a woman aged 18-35 years in good health.

V usage is TRBV5-1 and J usage is TRBJ2-2; no definite D call. The germline V gene encodes CDR1 SGHRS and CDR2 YFSETQ. V lost 0 bases, J lost 4 bases, and 7 bases lay in between. CDR3 length: 14 amino acids. The CDR3 region is CASSLGPSTGELFF. The CDR3 nucleotides are TGCGCCAGCAGCTTGGGACCAAGCACCGGGGAGCTGTTTTTT.

This clonotype was observed a few times. This chain joins TRBV28 and TRBJ1-5; D not resolved. The V gene lost 6 bases and the J gene lost 1 base, with 10 bases spanning the gap. The germline gives CDR1 MDHEN, CDR2 SYDVKM. This CDR3 is built from 14 residues. The CDR3 DNA sequence: TGTGCCAGCAGACCTCGCCACAGCAATCAGCCCCAGCATTTT. It codes for CASRPRHSNQPQHF.

This clonotype showed up just a few times. The V call is TRBV4-1, the J call TRBJ2-4, with D maybe TRBD2 (6 bases). The CDR3 loop spans 18 amino acids. The V and J ends lost 0 bases and 0 bases respectively, with 15 bases between them. The germline CDR1 and CDR2 sequences are MGHRA and YSYEKL. CDR3 protein: CASSQDSGRGRAKNIQYF. The CDR3 coding sequence is TGCGCCAGCAGCCAAGACTCGGGGCGGGGCAGAGCCAAAAACATTCAGTACTTC.

The chain recombines TRBV6-5 with TRBJ1-1; D call uncertain. Germline V lookup: CDR1 MNHEY, CDR2 SVGAGI. The V end was cut by 2 bases, the J end by 6 bases, with 10 bases between. The CDR3 is made up of 13 amino acids. CDR3 sequence: CASSYGSQAEAFF. The CDR3 nucleotides read TGTGCCAGCAGTTACGGTTCCCAGGCTGAAGCTTTCTTT.

This clonotype was detected ten times or more. This chain joins TRBV12-5 and TRBJ2-1, with 9 bases aligning to TRBD2. In germline, CDR1 is LGHNT, CDR2 FRNRAP. This CDR3 has 14 residues. The trim removed 9 bases at V and 8 bases at J, leaving 11 bases unmatched. The CDR3 region is CASALEREDHEQFF. Here the CDR3 DNA reads TGTGCTAGCGCCCTGGAGCGGGAGGATCATGAGCAGTTCTTC.

This clonotype was observed a handful of times. The chain combines TRBV7-2 with TRBJ2-1; 10 positions agree with TRBD2. Losses at the gene ends were 2 bases for V and 8 bases for J; bases not matched to a gene: 9. In germline, CDR1 is SGHTA, CDR2 FQGNSA. The CDR3 is 16 amino acids. DNA of the CDR3: TGTGCCAGCAGCTTACGGCTAGCGGGAGCTATGGATGAGCAGTTCTTC. Protein: CASSLRLAGAMDEQFF.

The V and J genes are TRBV28 and TRBJ1-2; D unresolved. Trimming removed 7 bases from V and 4 bases from J, with 22 bases in between. This CDR3 contains 16 residues. In germline, CDR1 is MDHEN, CDR2 SYDVKM. The CDR3 DNA sequence: TGTGCCAGCACAGGTTGGGCCGCGCGACAAATCTATGGCTACACCTTC. Translation gives CASTGWAARQIYGYTF.

This clonotype was counted only a few times. V is TRBV7-2 and J is TRBJ2-1; TRBD1 is a possible D gene (6 bases). Per the germline V gene, CDR1 is SGHTA and CDR2 is FQGNSA. This CDR3 contains 15 residues. V dropped 5 bases and J dropped 3 bases, with 14 bases sitting between them. The chain's CDR3 is CASSPGQNFYNEQFF. CDR3 bases: TGTGCCAGCAGCCCCGGACAGAACTTCTACAATGAGCAGTTCTTC.

This clonotype showed up just a few times. The genes are TRBV3-1 and TRBJ2-1; 9 positions agree with TRBD2. J lost 7 bases, V lost 2 bases, and 3 bases had no gene match. The length of the CDR3 is 14 residues. CDR1 and CDR2 (germline): LGHDT, YNNKEL (reference sequence). This chain's CDR3 is CASSQSGGWNEQFF. CDR3 in DNA: TGTGCCAGCAGCCAAAGCGGGGGGTGGAATGAGCAGTTCTTC.

CDR3 sequence: CASSLFGQGRDTQYF. As DNA, the CDR3 is TGTGCCAGCAGCTTGTTTGGACAGGGGAGAGATACGCAGTATTTT. V is TRBV7-8 and J is TRBJ2-3, with TRBD1 matching over 9 bases. After removal of 3 bases from V and 5 bases from J, the junction contained 6 bases not matched to a gene. CDR1 and CDR2 from the germline V gene are SGHVS and FQNEAQ. CDR3 size: 15 residues.

This clonotype was seen ten or more times. The genes are TRBV20-1 and TRBJ2-7; D gene uncertain. The ends were cut back, 0 bases at V and 0 bases at J, with 12 bases in the middle. CDR3 length: 15 amino acids. Germline CDR1 DFQATT, CDR2 SNEGSKA (reference sequence). CDR3 sequence reads: CSARDPASSSYEQYF. The DNA for the CDR3 is TGCAGTGCTAGAGATCCAGCGTCAAGCTCCTACGAGCAGTACTTC.